The 14 T cell receptor beta chains presented below share a single source sample, sequenced in a study of Ad26.COV2.S vaccination and SARS-CoV-2 variants. Profiled with immunoSEQ multiplex PCR; TCRdb holds only in-frame clones, not every one. The table includes about 180,000 clones, roughly 85% detected once. The sequences come from peripheral blood, collected after recovery from COVID-19. The receptors here all came from a human donor who had recovered from COVID-19.

This rearrangement joins TRBV6-5 to TRBJ2-4, with 8 positions matching TRBD2. The CDR3 sequence is 15 residues long. Germline loops: CDR1 MNHEY, CDR2 SVGAGI. Germline trimming cut 2 bases from V and 1 base from J; bases unmatched to any gene: 1. The CDR3 DNA reads as TGTGCCAGCAGTTACGGCGGGGGGGCCAAAAACATTCAGTACTTC. It specifies CASSYGGGAKNIQYF.

V usage is TRBV5-1 and J usage is TRBJ2-3; D uncertain. CDR1 and CDR2 (germline): SGHRS, YFSETQ. With 4 bases removed from V and 5 bases from J, the gap between germline ends came to 8 bases. This CDR3 contains 12 residues. CDR3 in DNA: TGCGCCAGCAGCCACCCACAAGATACGCAGTATTTT. This codes for CASSHPQDTQYF.

The chain combines TRBV18 with TRBJ2-7, with D hard to call. The CDR3 consists of 11 residues. From germline, CDR1 is KGHSH and CDR2 LQKENI. V gave up 5 bases and J gave up 5 bases, with 7 bases separating them. In DNA form, the CDR3 reads TGTGCCAGCTCATCCGTCGACGAGCAGTACTTC. This encodes CASSSVDEQYF.

The CDR3 reads CASSLLAGGSYNEQFF. The CDR3 DNA reads TGTGCCAGCAGTCTCCTAGCGGGAGGATCCTACAATGAGCAGTTCTTC. This rearrangement joins TRBV27 to TRBJ2-1, with 11 bases that match TRBD2. Per germline, CDR1 MNHEY and CDR2 SMNVEV (reference sequence). V dropped 5 bases and J dropped 1; count of bases not matched to a gene: 4. The length of the CDR3 is 16 residues.

This clone was picked up one time. The chain joins TRBV11-2 to TRBJ2-5; 13 bases are shared with TRBD2. The germline gives CDR1 SGHAT, CDR2 FQNNGV. The V segment lost 3 bases and the J segment 4 bases; nucleotides outside the gene matches: 8. This CDR3 spans 17 amino acids. CDR3 sequence: CASSLPWTSGSRETQYF. The DNA of the CDR3 is TGTGCCAGCAGCTTGCCCTGGACTAGCGGGAGCCGAGAGACCCAGTACTTC.

In this sample, this clone turned up once. The chain has TRBV13 and TRBJ1-1, with a tentative D call TRBD1 (5 bases). With 5 bases removed from V and 1 base from J, the gap between germline ends came to 20 bases. This CDR3 comprises 17 residues. Germline V gene data show CDR1 as PRHDT and CDR2 as FYEKMQ (reference sequence). CDR3 in DNA: TGTGCCAGCAGCCGACCGGGACTCCGATTGGAGAACACTGAAGCTTTCTTT. Amino acids: CASSRPGLRLENTEAFF.

This clone was seen a single time. The chain combines TRBV11-2 with TRBJ2-7; D is uncertain. Trimming removed 5 bases from V and 2 bases from J, with 4 bases in between. Germline CDR1 is SGHAT and CDR2 is FQNNGV. The CDR3 is 11 residues long. CDR3 DNA: TGTGCCAGCAGCCACCCCTACGAGCAGTACTTC. Its translation: CASSHPYEQYF.

This CDR3 reads CASSLRRAPNEQFF. The CDR3 coding sequence is TGTGCCAGCAGCTTAAGGAGGGCCCCCAATGAGCAGTTCTTC. The V call is TRBV7-3, the J call TRBJ2-1; TRBD2 is a possible D gene (6 bases). The germline V gene encodes CDR1 SGHTA and CDR2 FQGTGA. Trimming took 1 base from V and 6 from J, leaving 10 bases between them. The CDR3 covers 14 residues.

The chain combines TRBV5-1 with TRBJ2-5; 8 nucleotides line up with TRBD1. Per the germline V gene, CDR1 is SGHRS and CDR2 is YFSETQ. Trimming took 4 bases from V and 0 from J; bases not matched to a gene: 2. The CDR3 contains 14 residues. CDR3 in amino acids: CASSNRGYQETQYF. CDR3 in DNA: TGCGCCAGCAGCAACAGGGGGTACCAAGAGACCCAGTACTTC.

This clone showed up just a few times. V and J are TRBV7-9 and TRBJ1-2; D unresolved. The V end lost 5 bases, the J end lost 2 bases, and 15 bases lay between the germline ends. The CDR3 loop spans 15 amino acids. Germline V gene data show CDR1 as SEHNR and CDR2 as FQNEAQ (reference sequence). The CDR3 DNA sequence: TGTGCCAGCAGCGGAAGAGGTTCTCTAAACTATGGCTACACCTTC. The encoded protein is CASSGRGSLNYGYTF.

The chain links TRBV7-9 to TRBJ2-2; D may be TRBD2 (6 bases). Trimming took 6 bases from V and 4 from J, leaving 15 bases between them. Germline-derived CDR1 and CDR2 are SEHNR and FQNEAQ (reference sequence). The CDR3 totals 15 residues. In DNA, the CDR3 is TGTGCCAGCAGGGGTGGGGAGGACTTCACCGGGGAGCTGTTTTTT. The encoded protein is CASRGGEDFTGELFF.

J is TRBJ1-2 and V is TRBV18; D call uncertain. Germline lookup yields CDR1 KGHSH and CDR2 LQKENI. The length of the CDR3 is 14 residues. Trimming removed 3 bases from V and 8 bases from J, with 16 bases in between. The CDR3 DNA is TGTGCCAGCTCACCCTTGACACGGGATGGAGGCTACACCTTC. Its translation is CASSPLTRDGGYTF.

The chain employs TRBV9 and TRBJ2-3; possibly TRBD1 for D (6 bases). This CDR3 is built from 15 residues. The germline V and J ends were trimmed by 4 bases and 0 bases, with 12 bases remaining between them. The V gene's germline CDR1 is SGDLS and CDR2 YYNGEE. This CDR3 is CASSPTQGSTDTQYF. CDR3 sequence (DNA): TGTGCCAGCAGCCCCACGCAGGGGAGCACAGATACGCAGTATTTT.

J is TRBJ2-7 and V is TRBV3-1 (or the pseudogene TRBV3-2), with D tentatively TRBD1 or TRBD2 (6 bases each). Deletions cut 4 bases from V and 2 bases from J, with 9 bases between. This CDR3 has 13 amino acids. The germline V gene encodes CDR1 LGHDT and CDR2 YNNKEL (reference sequence). CDR3 nucleotide sequence: TGTGCCAGCAGCCGGGGGGCGCCCTACGAGCAGTACTTC. This codes for CASSRGAPYEQYF.